Listed below are T cell receptor beta chains from one sample, sequenced in a study of early stage breast cancer tumors. Generated by immunoSEQ multiplex PCR, the TCRdb table keeps only in-frame clones and is missing some. The sample lists roughly 14,000 clones; approximately 81% were seen once. What was sequenced was normal breast tissue next to the tumor. Source of these receptors: a person aged 45 to 59 with breast cancer. Each CDR3 is given with its conserved first and last residue. The order of the fields is J gene, V gene, D gene, clone size, CDR3 DNA, CDR3 protein. D genes are given only for firm matches. Some rows mark clone size as missing; the rest say once, few, many or name a class of expanded clone.

TRBJ2-3	TRBV19	TRBD1	-	TGTGCCAGTAGTCCCGGACAGGGGGCAGATACGCAGTATTTT	CASSPGQGADTQYF
TRBJ1-5	TRBV5-1	TRBD1	-	TGCGCCAGCAGAGTTGGACAGGGGGCAGCCCAGCCCCAGCATTTT	CASRVGQGAAQPQHF
TRBJ1-1	TRBV9	TRBD1	once	TGTGCCAGCAGCGGGGGGGACAGTGGGACTGAAGCTTTCTTT	CASSGGDSGTEAFF
TRBJ2-3	TRBV10-3	TRBD2	-	TGTGCCATCAAAAAGGGTAGCGGGGGCACAGATACGCAGTATTTT	CAIKKGSGGTDTQYF
TRBJ1-2	TRBV7-2	-	-	TGTGCCAGCAGCTTAAGGAGCCGCAACTATGGCTACACCTTC	CASSLRSRNYGYTF
TRBJ2-5	TRBV9	-	once	TGTGCCAGCAGCGTAGTTGGGGGAGGAAGTGAGACCCAGTACTTC	CASSVVGGGSETQYF
TRBJ2-3	TRBV6-1	TRBD1	-	TGTGCCAGCAGTTTACGACAGGGTGAAGATACGCAGTATTTT	CASSLRQGEDTQYF
TRBJ1-1	TRBV6-1	-	once	TGTGCCAGCAGAGCCGGGACCCTGAACACTGAAGCTTTCTTT	CASRAGTLNTEAFF
TRBJ1-1	TRBV6-5	-	once	TGTGCCAGCGGCAAGGGGATCTCGGCTGAAGCTTTCTTT	CASGKGISAEAFF
TRBJ2-7	TRBV29-1	TRBD2	-	TGCAGCGGGGGCGGGAGGGCAAACGAGCAGTACTTC	CSGGGRANEQYF
TRBJ1-1	TRBV2	-	-	TGTGCCAGCAGTGAAGTTATGAACACTGAAGCTTTCTTT	CASSEVMNTEAFF
TRBJ2-3	TRBV7-6	-	few	TGTGCCTCCAGGGGAGGCGGATATACGCAGTATTTT	CASRGGGYTQYF
TRBJ2-3	TRBV30	-	-	TGTGCCTGGACCTCCCGAAGCACAGATACGCAGTATTTT	CAWTSRSTDTQYF
TRBJ2-7	TRBV6-1	-	few	TGTGCCAGCCGAAGTGCCTACGAGCAGTACTTC	CASRSAYEQYF
TRBJ2-1	TRBV5-5	-	-	TGTGCCAGCAGCTATACAGGGTATACCTCCTACAATGAGCAGTTCTTC	CASSYTGYTSYNEQFF
TRBJ2-7	TRBV5-1	TRBD1	-	TGCGCCAGCAGCTGGGGACAGATTTCCTACGAGCAGTACTTC	CASSWGQISYEQYF